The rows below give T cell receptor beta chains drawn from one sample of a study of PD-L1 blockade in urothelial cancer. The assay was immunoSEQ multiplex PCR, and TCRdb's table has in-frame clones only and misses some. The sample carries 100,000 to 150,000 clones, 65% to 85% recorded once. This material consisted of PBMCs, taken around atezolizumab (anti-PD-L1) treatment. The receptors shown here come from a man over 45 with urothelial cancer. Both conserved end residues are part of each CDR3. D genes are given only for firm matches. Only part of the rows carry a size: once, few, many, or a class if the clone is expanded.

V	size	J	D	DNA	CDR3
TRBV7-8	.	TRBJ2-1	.	TGTGCCAGCAGCTTAGCTACGGCTAGCTCCTACAATGAGCAGTTCTTC	CASSLATASSYNEQFF
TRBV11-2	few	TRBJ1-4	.	TGTGCCAGCAGCCCAGAAGCGACGGGGGTTCGGGAAAAACTGTTTTTT	CASSPEATGVREKLFF
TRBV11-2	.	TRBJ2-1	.	TGTGCCAGCACAAGTGGGAGTGGGGGGAATGAGCAGTTCTTC	CASTSGSGGNEQFF
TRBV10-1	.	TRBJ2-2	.	TGCGCCAGCAGTGAGCTCGGGGAGCTGTTTTTT	CASSELGELFF
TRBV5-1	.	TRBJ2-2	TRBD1	TGCGCCAGCAGCTTCCTGGGACAGGGGGGTCCCCCCGGGGAGCTGTTTTTT	CASSFLGQGGPPGELFF
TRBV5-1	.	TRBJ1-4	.	TGCGCCAGCAGCTTGGCCGGGTTTTCGAAACTGTTTTTT	CASSLAGFSKLFF
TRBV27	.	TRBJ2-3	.	TGTGCCAGCAGTTTTCGAGTTAGCACAGATACGCAGTATTTT	CASSFRVSTDTQYF
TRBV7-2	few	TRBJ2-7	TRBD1	TGTGCCAGCAGCCCCAAGTCCGGGACAGGATACGAGCAGTACTTC	CASSPKSGTGYEQYF
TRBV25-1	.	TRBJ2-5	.	TGTGCCAGCAGTGATGGGGGACTGAAGACCCAGTACTTC	CASSDGGLKTQYF
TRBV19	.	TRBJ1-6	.	TGTGCCAGTAGCGGGGGTAGCTCCTATAATTCACCCCTCCACTTT	CASSGGSSYNSPLHF
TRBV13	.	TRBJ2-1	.	TGTGCCAGCAGCTTTCCGTACAATGAGCAGTTCTTC	CASSFPYNEQFF
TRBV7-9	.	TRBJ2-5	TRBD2	TGTGCCAGCAGCTTAGCGGAACTAGCGGGAGAGACCCAGTACTTC	CASSLAELAGETQYF
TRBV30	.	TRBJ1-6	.	TGTGCCTGGAGTACGGGCTCCTATAATTCACCCCTCCACTTT	CAWSTGSYNSPLHF
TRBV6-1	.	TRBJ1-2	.	TGTGCCAGCGGAGGAGAACAGGGCGGCGGCTACACCTTC	CASGGEQGGGYTF
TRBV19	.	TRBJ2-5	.	TGTGCCAGTAGTCGTAGGAGCGGAGCTCAAGAGACCCAGTACTTC	CASSRRSGAQETQYF